Each of the 6 T cell receptor beta chains below was sequenced from the same sample in a study of T cells after yellow fever vaccination. TCRdb passed the 5' RACE reads through MiXCR, listing each CDR3 protein once. The sample consists of hundreds of thousands of distinct CDR3 sequences, more than 9% of them appearing once. The source material was PBMCs, sampled on the day of the first yellow fever vaccination. The receptors were gathered from a man in his late teens or twenties who received the YFV17D yellow fever vaccine.

The V gene is TRBV12-3 or TRBV12-4, the J gene TRBJ2-1; D may match TRBD1 or TRBD2 (6 bases each). CDR3 length: 14 amino acids. Between the trimmed V and J ends, which lost 4 bases and 9 bases, there was a span of 16 bases. Written as DNA, the CDR3 is TGTGCCAGCAGTTCACTGCAGGGGAGGAGTGAGCAGTTCTTC. Residues: CASSSLQGRSEQFF.

This clonotype was picked up a small number of times. This chain connects TRBV6-1 to TRBJ2-4; weak D call: TRBD1 (6 bases). The CDR3 consists of 13 residues. V lost 3 bases and J lost 7, with 10 bases in between. Germline V lookup: CDR1 MNHNS, CDR2 SASEGT. The CDR3 is CASSDVRGNIQYF. The CDR3 bases are TGTGCCAGCAGTGATGTAAGGGGGAACATTCAGTACTTC.

V usage is TRBV4-3 and J usage is TRBJ2-3; maybe TRBD2 (7 bases). The V gene's germline CDR1 is LGHNA and CDR2 YSLEER. V lost 2 bases and J lost 4, with 19 bases in between. The CDR3 runs 17 residues. The CDR3 nucleotides are TGCGCCAGCAGCCAATTTTTGGGGGGGGGCCGTTCAGATACGCAGTATTTT. Protein product: CASSQFLGGGRSDTQYF.

The rearrangement links TRBV5-1 to TRBJ2-5, with 7 bases matching TRBD1. Unmatched junction bases numbered 2, after V lost 5 bases and J lost 1 base. The CDR3 is made up of 13 amino acids. CDR1 and CDR2 (germline): SGHRS, YFSETQ. The CDR3 region is CASRGQTQETQYF. The CDR3 DNA reads as TGCGCCAGCAGGGGACAGACCCAAGAGACCCAGTACTTC.

The table lists this clonotype with a few counts. The chain couples TRBV20-1 to TRBJ2-3; D may correspond to TRBD1 or TRBD2 (6 bases each). The V end was cut by 3 bases, the J end by 10 bases, with 14 bases between. This CDR3 is built from 12 residues. Germline lookup yields CDR1 DFQATT and CDR2 SNEGSKA (reference sequence). CDR3 loop: CSASRGELAQYF. In DNA, the CDR3 is TGCAGTGCTAGTAGGGGGGAATTGGCGCAGTATTTT.

This clonotype was detected only a few times. This sequence joins TRBV14 and TRBJ2-4; D possibly corresponds to TRBD1 (6 bases). The CDR3 runs to 16 residues. The V end lost 1 base, the J end lost 1 base, and 11 bases lay between the germline ends. Germline-derived CDR1 and CDR2 are SGHDN and FVKESK. CDR3 nucleotides: TGTGCCAGCAGCCAAGGTTGGGGGCCGGCCAAAAACATTCAGTACTTC. Protein sequence: CASSQGWGPAKNIQYF.